This TCR beta chain was retrieved from a study of CD8+ T cells in alopecia areata. The wider study: Treatment ran 6 to 18 months, with 6 months of follow-up afterward.

After isolation, RNA underwent reverse transcription to generate cDNA as the sequencing template. Using immunoSEQ multiplex PCR, the repertoire was profiled, and TCRdb retains in-frame clones only, with some absent. This sample has fewer than 250,000 clones, with 40% to 45% found just once. Treatment noted: oral pan-JAK inhibitor, 5-10 mg twice daily. Regarding the study as a whole: Expanded CD8+ clones among the top 100, and scalp clonality, were significantly decreased by tofacitinib. Lesional scalp exceeded normal scalp in clonality, especially in alopecia totalis/universalis.

Turning to this clone: The antigen is unknown.

Germline V gene lookup returns CDR1 LNHNV and CDR2 YYDKDF (reference sequence). The CDR3 runs to 17 residues. Between the trimmed V and J ends, which lost 0 bases and 7 bases, there was a span of 18 bases. The clonotype originates from a human donor with alopecia areata. Sequences were derived from CD4+ T cells sorted from blood, sampled at approximately week 36, from a patient treated with tofacitinib. This chain connects TRBV15 to TRBJ2-2; D may be TRBD1 (5 bases). The CDR3 reads CATSRDWGAGWGGELFF. The DNA of the CDR3 is TGTGCCACCAGCAGAGATTGGGGCGCAGGGTGGGGCGGGGAGCTGTTTTTT. The full variable domain, its missing parts supplied by reference TRBV15 and TRBJ2-2, is DAMVIQNPRYQVTQFGKPVTLSCSQTLNHNVMYWYQQKSSQAPKLLFHYYDKDFNNEADTPDNFQSRRPNTSFCFLDIRSPGLGDTAMYLCATSRDWGAGWGGELFFGEGSRLTVL.